This T cell receptor beta chain stems from a study of control samples from healthy donors and cancer patients. Sequencing was performed with immunoSEQ multiplex PCR; in TCRdb, only in-frame clones are kept and a portion is missing. The table has about 140,000 clones, about 88% seen once; the top ten hold 8% to 9.5%. The clonotype originates from a woman between 25 and 40 years old in good health. Material for sequencing was blood.

The CDR3 DNA sequence: TGTGCCAGCAGTTCCACAGGGGACGGTCAGCCCCAGCATTTT. Translated, it gives CASSSTGDGQPQHF. The chain has TRBV6-5 and TRBJ1-5; 7 positions agree with TRBD1. This CDR3 is built from 14 residues. The germline gives CDR1 MNHEY, CDR2 SVGAGI. V dropped 4 bases and J dropped 6; count of bases not matched to a gene: 6.